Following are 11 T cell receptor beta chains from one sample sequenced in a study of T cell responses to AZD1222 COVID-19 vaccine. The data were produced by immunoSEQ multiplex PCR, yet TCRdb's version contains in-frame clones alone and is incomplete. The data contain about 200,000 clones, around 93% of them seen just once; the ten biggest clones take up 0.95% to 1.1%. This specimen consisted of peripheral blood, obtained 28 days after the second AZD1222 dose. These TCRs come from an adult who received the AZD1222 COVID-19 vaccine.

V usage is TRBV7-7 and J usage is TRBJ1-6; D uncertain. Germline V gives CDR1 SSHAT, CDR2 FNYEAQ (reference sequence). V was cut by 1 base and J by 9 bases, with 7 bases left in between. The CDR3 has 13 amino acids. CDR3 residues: CASSLVEGSPLHF. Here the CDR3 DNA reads TGTGCCAGCAGCTTAGTAGAGGGTTCACCCCTCCACTTT.

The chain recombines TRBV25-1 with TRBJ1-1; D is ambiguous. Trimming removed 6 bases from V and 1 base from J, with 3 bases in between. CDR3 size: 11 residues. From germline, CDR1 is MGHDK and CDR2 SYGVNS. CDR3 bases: TGTGCCAGCAGCCGGAACACTGAAGCTTTCTTT. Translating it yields CASSRNTEAFF.

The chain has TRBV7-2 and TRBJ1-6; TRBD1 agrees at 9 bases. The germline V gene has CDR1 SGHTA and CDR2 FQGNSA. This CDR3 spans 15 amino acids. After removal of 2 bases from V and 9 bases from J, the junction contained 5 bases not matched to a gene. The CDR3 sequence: CASSLLGQGSSPLHF. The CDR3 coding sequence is TGTGCCAGCAGCTTACTGGGACAGGGAAGTTCACCCCTCCACTTT.

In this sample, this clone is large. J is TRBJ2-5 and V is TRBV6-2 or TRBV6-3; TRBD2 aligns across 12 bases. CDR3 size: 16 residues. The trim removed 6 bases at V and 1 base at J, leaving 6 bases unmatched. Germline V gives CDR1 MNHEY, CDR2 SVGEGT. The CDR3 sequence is CASSLTSGGSQETQYF. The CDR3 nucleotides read TGTGCCAGCAGCCTGACTAGCGGGGGATCCCAAGAGACCCAGTACTTC.

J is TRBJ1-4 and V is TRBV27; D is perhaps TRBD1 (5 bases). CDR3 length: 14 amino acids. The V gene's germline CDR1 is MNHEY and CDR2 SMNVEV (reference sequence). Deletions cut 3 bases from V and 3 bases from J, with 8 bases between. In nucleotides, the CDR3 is TGTGCCAGCAGTTTTTGGGGGTCTAATGAAAAACTGTTTTTT. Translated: CASSFWGSNEKLFF.

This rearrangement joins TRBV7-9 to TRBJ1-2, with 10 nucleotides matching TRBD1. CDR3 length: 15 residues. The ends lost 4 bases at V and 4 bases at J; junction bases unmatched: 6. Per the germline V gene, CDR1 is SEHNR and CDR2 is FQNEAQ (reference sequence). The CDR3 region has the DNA TGTGCCAGCAGCTCCCGCGGACAGGGGGGCTATGGCTACACCTTC. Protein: CASSSRGQGGYGYTF.

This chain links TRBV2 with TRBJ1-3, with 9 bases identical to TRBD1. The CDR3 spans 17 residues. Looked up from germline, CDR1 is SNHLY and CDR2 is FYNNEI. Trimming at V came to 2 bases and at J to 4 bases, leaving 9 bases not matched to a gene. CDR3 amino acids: CASSENSRTGAGNTIYF. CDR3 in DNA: TGTGCCAGCAGTGAAAATAGTCGGACAGGGGCAGGAAACACCATATATTTT.

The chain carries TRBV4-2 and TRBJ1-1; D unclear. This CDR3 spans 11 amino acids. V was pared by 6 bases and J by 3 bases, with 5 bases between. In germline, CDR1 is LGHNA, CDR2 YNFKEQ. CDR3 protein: CASRVDTEAFF. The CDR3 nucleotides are TGTGCCAGCAGGGTGGACACTGAAGCTTTCTTT.

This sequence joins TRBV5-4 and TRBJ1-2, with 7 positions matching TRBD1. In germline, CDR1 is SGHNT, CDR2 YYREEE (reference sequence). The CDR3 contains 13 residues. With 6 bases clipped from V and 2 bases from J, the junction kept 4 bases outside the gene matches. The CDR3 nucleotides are TGTGCCAGCACCCTGGGACAGAACTATGGCTACACCTTC. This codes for CASTLGQNYGYTF.

In nucleotides, the CDR3 is TGTGCCAGCAGCTCTACCTACGAGCAGTACTTC. Translating gives CASSSTYEQYF. This chain uses TRBV7-3 with TRBJ2-7; D remains unclear. Germline V gives CDR1 SGHTA, CDR2 FQGTGA. The CDR3 contains 11 residues. V was pared by 4 bases and J by 2 bases, with 3 bases between.

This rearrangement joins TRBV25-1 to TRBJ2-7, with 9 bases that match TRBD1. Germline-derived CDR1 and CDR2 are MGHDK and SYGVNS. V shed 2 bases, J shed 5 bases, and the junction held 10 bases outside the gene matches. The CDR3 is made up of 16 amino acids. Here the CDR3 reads CASSEAGTGTRDEQYF. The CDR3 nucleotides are TGTGCCAGCAGTGAAGCTGGGACAGGGACAAGGGACGAGCAGTACTTC.